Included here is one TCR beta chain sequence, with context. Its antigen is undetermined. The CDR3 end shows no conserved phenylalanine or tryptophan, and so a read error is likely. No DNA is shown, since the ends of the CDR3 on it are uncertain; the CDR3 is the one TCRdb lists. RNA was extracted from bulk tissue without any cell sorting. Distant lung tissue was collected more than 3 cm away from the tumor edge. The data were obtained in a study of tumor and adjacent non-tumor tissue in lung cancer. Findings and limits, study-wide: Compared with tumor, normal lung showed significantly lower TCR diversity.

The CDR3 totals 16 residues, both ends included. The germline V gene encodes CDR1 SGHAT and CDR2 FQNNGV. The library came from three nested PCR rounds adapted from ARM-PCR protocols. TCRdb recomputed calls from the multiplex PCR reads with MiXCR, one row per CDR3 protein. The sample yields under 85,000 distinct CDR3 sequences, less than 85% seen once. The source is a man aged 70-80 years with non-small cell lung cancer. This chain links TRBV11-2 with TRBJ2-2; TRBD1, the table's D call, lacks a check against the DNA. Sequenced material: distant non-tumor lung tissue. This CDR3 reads CDSSLVGTGVAGELII.